This TCR beta chain emerged from a study of blood T cell repertoires in COVID-19. Study background: Whether acute or convalescent, the COVID-19 samples came from the United States, Italy and Spain. T cells, B-cell-depleted T cells, or PBMCs supplied cDNA or gDNA.

The V gene lost 8 bases and the J gene lost 0 bases, with 13 bases spanning the gap. CDR3 length equals 14 residues. The germline V gene encodes CDR1 MGHRA and CDR2 YSYEKL. In the authors' workflow: The authors estimated nucleated cell counts from reference gene primer amplification. TCRdb's table, derived via immunoSEQ multiplex PCR, lists solely in-frame clones and lacks some. That table supplies the V and J calls and clone size; D and trimming were determined from the DNA. The sample carries 350,000 to 450,000 clones, roughly nine tenths recorded once. The chain uses TRBV4-1 and TRBJ1-1; D is perhaps TRBD1 (6 bases). The source material was peripheral blood. The receptor was isolated from a man aged 35 to 55 with acute or convalescent COVID-19. The CDR3 nucleotides read TGCGCCAGCTCCTGGGGGCAGGTGAACACTGAAGCTTTCTTT. Translated: CASSWGQVNTEAFF.